These 24 T cell receptor beta chains came from one sample sequenced in a study of blood T cell repertoires in COVID-19. Assay used: immunoSEQ multiplex PCR; TCRdb lists only in-frame clones, some missing. Found here are some 300,000 clones, 86% of them singletons; the top ten hold approximately 14%. The source material was peripheral blood. The source is a woman between 70 and 85 years old with COVID-19, enrolled during active disease.

The V call is TRBV27, the J call TRBJ1-2; TRBD1 agrees at 7 bases. V was pared by 7 bases and J by 5 bases, with 10 bases of the junction left unmatched. CDR3 length: 14 residues. CDR1 and CDR2 from the germline V gene are MNHEY and SMNVEV (reference sequence). DNA for the CDR3: TGTGCCAGCATGATAACCGGGACAGCTTATGGCTACACCTTC. Its translation is CASMITGTAYGYTF.

The chain has TRBV28 and TRBJ1-4; 7 nucleotides match TRBD1. Unmatched junction bases numbered 8, after V lost 3 bases and J lost 7 bases. The CDR3 has 15 residues. The germline V gene encodes CDR1 MDHEN and CDR2 SYDVKM. Here the CDR3 reads CASSLVRGQSEKLFF. CDR3 DNA sequence: TGTGCCAGCAGTTTGGTAAGGGGGCAAAGTGAAAAACTGTTTTTT.

This clone showed up just once. This chain joins TRBV24-1 and TRBJ2-5, with D perhaps TRBD2 (6 bases). CDR3 length: 15 amino acids. CDR1 is KGHDR, CDR2 SFDVKD, per germline. The germline V and J ends were trimmed by 5 bases and 4 bases, with 16 bases remaining between them. The CDR3 sequence: CATSARGGVAETQYF. The CDR3 nucleotides read TGTGCCACCAGTGCCCGCGGCGGGGTAGCAGAGACCCAGTACTTC.

To note about this clone: The same CDR3 also results from other DNA sequences found in this sample. The rearrangement joins TRBV6-2 or TRBV6-3 to TRBJ1-1; no clear D gene. This CDR3 region has 13 residues. Germline assignment: CDR1 MNHEY and CDR2 SVGEGT. The V end was cut by 0 bases, the J end by 4 bases, with 6 bases between. CDR3 amino acids: CASSYSGSTEAFF. CDR3 coding DNA: TGTGCCAGCAGTTACTCGGGCAGCACTGAAGCTTTCTTT.

V usage is TRBV12-3 or TRBV12-4 and J usage is TRBJ1-1; possible D gene TRBD1, 5 bases. The germline V and J ends were trimmed by 7 bases and 1 base, with 7 bases remaining between them. The CDR3 is 12 residues long. CDR3 sequence reads: CASTQGNTEAFF. The CDR3 region has the DNA TGTGCCAGCACCCAGGGGAACACTGAAGCTTTCTTT.

V is TRBV28 and J is TRBJ2-3, with a tentative D call TRBD2 (5 bases). With 3 bases removed from V and 5 bases from J, the gap between germline ends came to 6 bases. The V gene's germline CDR1 is MDHEN and CDR2 SYDVKM. The CDR3 sequence is 12 residues long. CDR3 sequence reads: CASSLAGDTQYF. In DNA, the CDR3 is TGTGCCAGCAGTTTGGCGGGAGATACGCAGTATTTT.

This chain uses TRBV2 with TRBJ2-3, with TRBD1 identical over 7 bases. The CDR3 is 15 residues long. V dropped 6 bases and J dropped 7; count of bases not matched to a gene: 13. The germline V gene encodes CDR1 SNHLY and CDR2 FYNNEI. In DNA form, the CDR3 reads TGTGCCAGCAGCGACCCCAAGGGACAGATCAATACGCAGTATTTT. This gives the protein CASSDPKGQINTQYF.

The V gene is TRBV5-6, the J gene TRBJ1-1, with a tentative D call TRBD1 (6 bases). This CDR3 spans 14 amino acids. Deletions cut 1 base from V and 7 bases from J, with 14 bases between. Germline V gene data show CDR1 as SGHDT and CDR2 as YYEEEE. The DNA of the CDR3 is TGTGCCAGCAGCTTGCGGCGCCAGGGGCGTGAAGCTTTCTTT. It codes for CASSLRRQGREAFF. The variable domain in full, with the rest retrieved from reference TRBV5-6 and TRBJ1-1, is DAGVTQSPTHLIKTRGQQVTLRCSPKSGHDTVSWYQQALGQGPQFIFQYYEEEERQRGNFPDRFSGHQFPNYSSELNVNALLLGDSALYLCASSLRRQGREAFFGQGTRLTVV.

The rearrangement joins TRBV24-1 to TRBJ2-5; TRBD1 agrees at 9 bases. Germline V gene sequence: CDR1 KGHDR, CDR2 SFDVKD. V trimming: 5 bases; J trimming: 0 bases; junction bases outside the gene matches: 6. The CDR3 extends over 16 amino acids. The CDR3 DNA follows: TGTGCCACCAGTGTACAGGGGGCTCAGTACCAAGAGACCCAGTACTTC. Encoded protein: CATSVQGAQYQETQYF.

The chain uses TRBV5-1 and TRBJ1-4, with 9 bases lining up with TRBD1. The CDR3 sequence is 14 residues long. V dropped 7 bases and J dropped 3; count of bases not matched to a gene: 4. The germline gives CDR1 SGHRS, CDR2 YFSETQ. The CDR3 nucleotides are TGCGCCAGCGGTCGGACAGGGGCTAATGAAAAACTGTTTTTT. Protein: CASGRTGANEKLFF.

V usage is TRBV3-1 (or the pseudogene TRBV3-2) and J usage is TRBJ2-3; D is perhaps TRBD2 (7 bases). CDR1 and CDR2 (germline): LGHDT, YNNKEL (reference sequence). Trimming left V 5 bases short and J 2 bases short, with 17 bases between. The CDR3 covers 16 residues. The CDR3 sequence: CASSSTRGDNTDTQYF. The DNA of the CDR3 is TGTGCCAGCAGCTCAACACGGGGGGACAACACAGATACGCAGTATTTT.

The chain employs TRBV6-5 and TRBJ2-7, with TRBD2 identical over 7 bases. Germline lookup yields CDR1 MNHEY and CDR2 SVGAGI. V was pared by 6 bases and J by 3 bases, with 11 bases of the junction left unmatched. The CDR3 is 15 amino acids. The CDR3 here is CASRLTSRGYYEQYF. DNA of the CDR3: TGTGCCAGCAGGTTGACCTCGCGGGGGTACTACGAGCAGTACTTC.

There are a few counts of this clone. The chain employs TRBV10-1 and TRBJ1-4; no definite D call. This CDR3 region has 12 residues. Between the trimmed V and J ends, which lost 4 bases and 6 bases, there was a span of 6 bases. CDR1 and CDR2 from the germline V gene are WNHNN and SYGVQD (reference sequence). The CDR3 loop reads CASSVSDEKLFF. Here the CDR3 DNA reads TGCGCCAGCAGTGTCTCGGATGAAAAACTGTTTTTT.

This sequence joins TRBV15 and TRBJ2-5, with TRBD2 as a possible D gene (7 bases). Trimming pared 3 bases from V and 4 bases from J, leaving 24 bases between. The germline CDR1 and CDR2 sequences are LNHNV and YYDKDF (reference sequence). This CDR3 is 18 amino acids long. This CDR3 reads CATSSVRMGGLPPETQYF. The CDR3, as DNA: TGTGCCACCAGCAGCGTTAGGATGGGGGGGCTTCCCCCAGAGACCCAGTACTTC.

The chain links TRBV27 to TRBJ2-5, with 12 bases aligning to TRBD2. CDR1 is MNHEY and CDR2 is SMNVEV in the germline V gene (reference sequence). CDR3 length: 14 residues. The J segment lost 5 bases and the V segment lost 5 bases, leaving 3 bases of the junction unmatched. The CDR3 DNA reads TGTGCCAGCAGTCGGACTAGCGGGGTGGAGACCCAGTACTTC. Its translation is CASSRTSGVETQYF.

The rearrangement links TRBV7-3 to TRBJ2-5, with 12 bases aligning to TRBD2. Trimming took 1 base from V and 2 from J; bases not matched to a gene: 14. Germline V gene lookup returns CDR1 SGHTA and CDR2 FQGTGA. The CDR3 consists of 20 residues. The CDR3 DNA is TGTGCCAGCAGCTTAAGTCACGGAGGATCCGGACTAGCGGGGCAAGAGACCCAGTACTTC. Its translation is CASSLSHGGSGLAGQETQYF. The variable domain in full, with the rest retrieved from reference TRBV7-3 and TRBJ2-5, is GAGVSQTPSNKVTEKGKYVELRCDPISGHTALYWYRQSLGQGPEFLIYFQGTGAADDSGLPNDRFFAVRPEGSVSTLKIQRTERGDSAVYLCASSLSHGGSGLAGQETQYFGPGTRLLVL.

This sequence joins TRBV9 and TRBJ2-5; D uncertain. CDR3 length equals 14 residues. Germline loops: CDR1 SGDLS, CDR2 YYNGEE. Trimming shortened V by 0 bases and J by 3 bases, and 9 bases separated the two germline ends. The CDR3 sequence is CASSVAPAEETQYF. DNA of the CDR3: TGTGCCAGCAGCGTAGCCCCGGCGGAAGAGACCCAGTACTTC.

The chain carries TRBV28 and TRBJ1-1, with 12 bases matching TRBD1. Germline assignment: CDR1 MDHEN and CDR2 SYDVKM. V was clipped by 4 bases and J by 6 bases; unmatched bases: 3. CDR3 size: 14 residues. The CDR3 reads CASSWDRGLPEAFF. The CDR3 DNA is TGTGCCAGCAGTTGGGACAGGGGGCTTCCTGAAGCTTTCTTT. The whole variable domain, filled in from reference TRBV28 and TRBJ1-1, reads DVKVTQSSRYLVKRTGEKVFLECVQDMDHENMFWYRQDPGLGLRLIYFSYDVKMKEKGDIPEGYSVSREKKERFSLILESASTNQTSMYLCASSWDRGLPEAFFGQGTRLTVV.

This sequence joins TRBV7-2 and TRBJ2-7; 8 bases align to TRBD2. V trimming: 5 bases; J trimming: 3 bases; junction bases outside the gene matches: 3. From germline, CDR1 is SGHTA and CDR2 FQGNSA. CDR3 length: 13 amino acids. CDR3: CASSQTSGYEQYF. The CDR3 DNA reads as TGTGCCAGCAGCCAAACTAGCGGCTACGAGCAGTACTTC. The full variable domain, with the rest looked up from reference TRBV7-2 and TRBJ2-7, is GAGVSQSPSNKVTEKGKDVELRCDPISGHTALYWYRQSLGQGLEFLIYFQGNSAPDKSGLPSDRFSAERTGGSVSTLTIQRTQQEDSAVYLCASSQTSGYEQYFGPGTRLTVT.

This clone was found once. The chain carries TRBV24-1 and TRBJ2-2; D ambiguous. The CDR3 covers 17 residues. Trimming removed 3 bases from V and 1 base from J, with 14 bases in between. Germline assignment: CDR1 KGHDR and CDR2 SFDVKD. The chain's CDR3 is CATSDPTSVLNTGELFF. In DNA, the CDR3 is TGTGCCACCAGTGATCCCACCTCGGTTCTGAACACCGGGGAGCTGTTTTTT.

At least ten counts were recorded for this clone. The rearrangement links TRBV7-2 to TRBJ2-7; D unclear. CDR3 length: 12 amino acids. Trimming left V 4 bases short and J 4 bases short, with 8 bases between. CDR1 is SGHTA and CDR2 is FQGNSA in the germline V gene. The CDR3 here is CASSSGPYEQYF. CDR3 sequence (DNA): TGTGCCAGCAGCTCGGGTCCATACGAGCAGTACTTC.

The V and J genes are TRBV27 and TRBJ2-3; a weak D match, TRBD2 (6 bases). In germline, CDR1 is MNHEY, CDR2 SMNVEV (reference sequence). V gave up 1 base and J gave up 0 bases, with 8 bases separating them. The length of the CDR3 is 15 residues. The CDR3 protein is CASSLFRGSTDTQYF. Written as DNA, the CDR3 is TGTGCCAGCAGTTTATTCCGGGGGAGCACAGATACGCAGTATTTT.

This rearrangement joins TRBV15 to TRBJ2-7; 9 bases fit TRBD2. Trimming at V came to 8 bases and at J to 6 bases, leaving 11 bases not matched to a gene. The CDR3 sequence is 14 residues long. CDR1 is LNHNV and CDR2 is YYDKDF in the germline V gene (reference sequence). CDR3 region: CATSRGTSLSEQYF. The CDR3 DNA follows: TGTGCCACCTCCAGGGGGACTAGCTTATCCGAGCAGTACTTC.

The chain links TRBV2 to TRBJ2-2; perhaps TRBD1 as D (6 bases). The CDR3 totals 15 residues. V was clipped by 5 bases and J by 7 bases, with 17 bases between them. Germline values: CDR1 SNHLY, CDR2 FYNNEI. CDR3 bases: TGTGCCAGCAGTAAAGTCCAGGGGATTGGCGGGGAGCTGTTTTTT. It specifies CASSKVQGIGGELFF. The full variable domain, its missing parts supplied by reference TRBV2 and TRBJ2-2, is EPEVTQTPSHQVTQMGQEVILRCVPISNHLYFYWYRQILGQKVEFLVSFYNNEISEKSEIFDDQFSVERPDGSNFTLKIRSTKLEDSAMYFCASSKVQGIGGELFFGEGSRLTVL.